Presented here are 26 T cell receptor beta chains from one specimen sequenced in a study of post-analysis software for immune sequencing data. General study findings and limits: Roughly five TRBV segments, including TRBV5-6, TRBV5-1 and TRBV20-1, were more frequent in patients than controls.

Their antigens remain unidentified. Included in the TCR beta cDNA libraries were unique molecular identifiers. TCRdb redid the calling of the PCR reads with MiXCR, one entry per CDR3 protein. The sample lists about 770,000 distinct CDR3 sequences; roughly 50% were seen once. The sample comprised blood. The receptors derive from a girl under 18 with multiple sclerosis.

The chain carries TRBV9 and TRBJ1-2; 8 bases agree with TRBD1. CDR3 length: 19 residues. V lost 3 bases, J lost 2 bases, and 18 bases stayed unmatched. The V gene's germline CDR1 is SGDLS and CDR2 YYNGEE. CDR3 in DNA: TGTGCCAGCAGCGACGATAGTAGGGACAGGACGATTTTGAACTATGGCTACACCTTC. Its translation: CASSDDSRDRTILNYGYTF.

The rearrangement uses TRBV13 and TRBJ1-5; maybe TRBD1 (6 bases). This CDR3 spans 18 amino acids. Germline CDR1 is PRHDT and CDR2 is FYEKMQ (reference sequence). V was trimmed by 5 bases and J by 4 bases, leaving 24 bases between them. Here the CDR3 reads CASSLTRGSSPSNQPQHF. The CDR3 DNA reads TGTGCCAGCAGCCTGACCAGGGGCTCTTCACCATCGAATCAGCCCCAGCATTTT.

This clonotype showed up just a few times. The chain couples TRBV5-6 to TRBJ2-1; D perhaps matches TRBD1 (6 bases). V was shortened by 2 bases and J by 7 bases, with 13 bases between the two germline ends. The CDR3 is 14 residues long. Germline loops: CDR1 SGHDT, CDR2 YYEEEE. CDR3 amino acids: CASSLSGARNEQFF. In DNA form, the CDR3 reads TGTGCCAGCAGCTTATCAGGGGCGCGGAATGAGCAGTTCTTC.

The rearrangement links TRBV6-1 to TRBJ2-1; TRBD2 aligns across 16 bases. This CDR3 is 18 amino acids long. The V and J ends lost 5 bases and 7 bases, in that order; junction bases with no gene match: 11. Germline V gene sequence: CDR1 MNHNS, CDR2 SASEGT. The CDR3 loop reads CASSLRPGLAGGWNEQFF. The CDR3 DNA follows: TGTGCCAGCAGTCTCCGTCCGGGACTAGCGGGAGGGTGGAATGAGCAGTTCTTC.

The genes are TRBV4-2 and TRBJ2-5, with D possibly TRBD2 on 7 matching bases. The DNA end is more similar to TRBJ2-7, so the J call may be wrong. From germline, CDR1 is LGHNA and CDR2 YNFKEQ. This CDR3 has 15 residues. The chain's CDR3 is CASSQRGGRTYEQYF. The DNA for the CDR3 is TGTGCCAGCAGCCAAAGGGGGGGGAGGACCTACGAGCAGTACTTC.

The gene calls are TRBV7-9 and TRBJ2-7; 7 bases agree with TRBD2. Trimming took 2 bases from V and 6 from J; bases not matched to a gene: 7. This CDR3 region has 14 residues. Germline V gene data show CDR1 as SEHNR and CDR2 as FQNEAQ (reference sequence). CDR3 DNA sequence: TGTGCCAGCAGCTTAACGGCGGGGGATGCCGAGCAGTACTTC. This encodes CASSLTAGDAEQYF.

With regard to this clonotype: At one of its ends the junction is not consistent with the germline gene, which may arise from a read error. V is TRBV20-1 and J is TRBJ1-6; no reliable D call. Germline assignment: CDR1 DFQATT and CDR2 SNEGSKA (reference sequence). The CDR3 extends over 14 amino acids. The CDR3 coding sequence is TGCAGTGCCAGAGATTACGGGATGAATTCACCCCTCCACTTT. Translation: CSARDYGMNSPLHF.

The chain carries TRBV18 and TRBJ1-2, with D uncertain. Germline loops: CDR1 KGHSH, CDR2 LQKENI. The CDR3 totals 15 residues. With 0 bases removed from V and 8 bases from J, the gap between germline ends came to 16 bases. The CDR3 is CASSPPGEAGLGYTF. In DNA, the CDR3 is TGTGCCAGCTCACCACCCGGGGAGGCCGGACTGGGCTACACCTTC.

The CDR3 loop is CSAREGARTEAFF. The CDR3 DNA reads TGCAGTGCTAGGGAGGGGGCGAGGACTGAAGCTTTCTTT. The gene calls are TRBV20-1 and TRBJ1-1, with 7 bases identical to TRBD1. Germline V CDR1 and CDR2: DFQATT, SNEGSKA (reference sequence). Losses at the gene ends were 3 bases for V and 5 bases for J; bases not matched to a gene: 6. The CDR3 length is 13 residues.

The J gene is TRBJ1-2, the V gene TRBV6-1; 10 positions agree with TRBD1. With V trimmed by 4 bases and J by 6 bases, 5 bases remained unmatched. CDR3 length: 14 residues. Germline CDR1 and CDR2: MNHNS and SASEGT. CDR3 region: CASSAGTGVNGYTF. In DNA form, the CDR3 reads TGTGCCAGCAGTGCCGGGACAGGGGTGAATGGCTACACCTTC.

CDR3 loop: CASSPQAGGPSDEQFF. The CDR3 DNA follows: TGTGCCAGCAGCCCGCAAGCGGGAGGGCCCTCCGATGAGCAGTTCTTC. J is TRBJ2-1 and V is TRBV9; TRBD2 aligns across 10 bases. Germline V CDR1 and CDR2: SGDLS, YYNGEE. V lost 4 bases to trimming and J lost 8 bases; unmatched junction nucleotides: 12. The CDR3 consists of 16 residues.

The chain recombines TRBV24-1 with TRBJ2-3; D is unresolved. Germline V CDR1 and CDR2: KGHDR, SFDVKD. The CDR3 has 13 amino acids. Trimming left V 2 bases short and J 9 bases short, with 11 bases between. CDR3 DNA: TGTGCCACCAGTGATTCCCTTCCGGAGACGCAGTATTTT. This gives the protein CATSDSLPETQYF.

The chain recombines TRBV20-1 with TRBJ2-1; a possible D gene is TRBD1 (5 bases). Germline CDR1 is DFQATT and CDR2 is SNEGSKA (reference sequence). The V end was cut by 0 bases, the J end by 8 bases, with 11 bases between. This CDR3 is built from 13 residues. CDR3 region: CSARDGAVDEQFF. For the CDR3, the DNA is TGCAGTGCTAGAGATGGGGCCGTGGATGAGCAGTTCTTC.

The chain couples TRBV9 to TRBJ2-1; D may be TRBD2 (6 bases). From germline, CDR1 is SGDLS and CDR2 YYNGEE. This CDR3 has 15 residues. Trimming stripped 0 bases from V and 3 bases from J, with 10 bases between. CDR3 sequence reads: CASSVGVRGYNEQFF. The CDR3 coding sequence is TGTGCCAGCAGCGTAGGTGTGCGGGGCTACAATGAGCAGTTCTTC.

V is TRBV7-3 and J is TRBJ1-4, with D perhaps matching TRBD1 (5 bases). The CDR3 runs 14 residues. Germline CDR1 is SGHTA and CDR2 is FQGTGA. Trimming took off 5 bases at V and 4 bases at J, with 11 bases between the two ends. This CDR3 is CASSTTEINEKLFF. For the CDR3, the DNA is TGTGCCAGCAGCACGACAGAGATTAATGAAAAACTGTTTTTT.

This clonotype came up a few times. The gene calls are TRBV24-1 and TRBJ2-5, with 10 positions matching TRBD2. The CDR3 totals 13 residues. The V gene end was trimmed by 9 bases and the J gene end by 4 bases; junction bases not matched to a gene: 4. Germline V lookup: CDR1 KGHDR, CDR2 SFDVKD. The CDR3 region has the DNA TGTGCCACCCAAAGGACTAGCGGAGAGACCCAGTACTTC. It translates to CATQRTSGETQYF.

This clonotype has just a few counts. The chain combines TRBV20-1 with TRBJ2-7; 9 bases match TRBD2. Germline loops: CDR1 DFQATT, CDR2 SNEGSKA (reference sequence). CDR3 length: 14 residues. The DNA of the CDR3 is TGCAGCGCCCGCGGGACTAGCCCCCCCTACGAGCAGTACTTC. Its translation is CSARGTSPPYEQYF.

The rearrangement links TRBV3-1 to TRBJ2-1, with 7 bases matching TRBD2. Germline CDR1 reads LGHDT; CDR2 reads YNNKEL (reference sequence). The CDR3 runs to 13 residues. V shed 4 bases and J 6 bases; nucleotides not matched to a gene: 3. The CDR3, as DNA: TGTGCCAGCAGCCCGGGACTACCCAATGAGCAGTTCTTC. This codes for CASSPGLPNEQFF.

V gene TRBV27 combines with J gene TRBJ1-5, with D maybe TRBD1 (5 bases). V dropped 7 bases and J dropped 7 bases, with 20 bases sitting between them. The CDR3 covers 15 residues. Looked up from germline, CDR1 is MNHEY and CDR2 is SMNVEV (reference sequence). The CDR3 reads CASKLKDMPGQPQHF. CDR3 DNA: TGTGCCAGCAAATTAAAGGACATGCCGGGGCAGCCCCAGCATTTT.

V and J are TRBV2 and TRBJ2-7, with 10 positions matching TRBD2. After removal of 3 bases from V and 4 bases from J, the junction contained 9 bases not matched to a gene. This CDR3 comprises 16 residues. Per the germline V gene, CDR1 is SNHLY and CDR2 is FYNNEI. This CDR3 reads CASSEVLAGIGYEQYF. DNA of the CDR3: TGTGCCAGCAGTGAGGTACTAGCGGGGATCGGGTACGAGCAGTACTTC.

This clonotype was seen only a few times. The rearrangement uses TRBV12-3 or TRBV12-4 and TRBJ2-7; 8 nucleotides align to TRBD2. The CDR3 loop spans 15 amino acids. With V trimmed by 6 bases and J by 2 bases, 9 bases remained unmatched. The CDR3 coding sequence is TGTGCCAGCAGCCCCCTAGCGGGTACAGCCTACGAGCAGTACTTC. Translating gives CASSPLAGTAYEQYF.

This clonotype has only one observation. The gene calls are TRBV6-6 and TRBJ2-1, with 15 bases fitting TRBD2. The CDR3 totals 15 residues. With 4 bases clipped from V and 9 bases from J, the junction kept 4 bases outside the gene matches. The germline V gene encodes CDR1 MNHNY and CDR2 SVGAGI (reference sequence). The CDR3 is CASSSGLAGGIEQFF. In nucleotides, the CDR3 is TGTGCCAGCAGTTCCGGACTAGCGGGAGGGATTGAGCAGTTCTTC.

This clonotype has only a few counts. The chain carries TRBV12-3 or TRBV12-4 and TRBJ2-1; 7 nucleotides agree with TRBD2. Unmatched junction bases numbered 11, after V lost 3 bases and J lost 3 bases. The CDR3 extends over 17 amino acids. The CDR3, as DNA: TGTGCCAGCAGTTTTCTTGTTGGGCTAGCGGACTACAATGAGCAGTTCTTC. This gives the protein CASSFLVGLADYNEQFF.

In DNA, the CDR3 is TGTGCCAGCAGCTTATCGTTCAGGGGGAACTATGGCTACACCTTC. Amino acid sequence: CASSLSFRGNYGYTF. The chain couples TRBV7-9 to TRBJ1-2; 7 bases fit TRBD1. The trim removed 2 bases at V and 2 bases at J, leaving 5 bases unmatched. The CDR3 consists of 15 residues. Germline assignment: CDR1 SEHNR and CDR2 FQNEAQ (reference sequence). Using reference TRBV7-9 and TRBJ1-2 for the parts outside the CDR3, the full variable domain is DTGVSQNPRHKITKRGQNVTFRCDPISEHNRLYWYRQTLGQGPEFLTYFQNEAQLEKSRLLSDRFSAERPKGSFSTLEIQRTEQGDSAMYLCASSLSFRGNYGYTFGSGTRLTVV.

The genes are TRBV27 and TRBJ1-2; D is unclear. The germline V gene encodes CDR1 MNHEY and CDR2 SMNVEV (reference sequence). The CDR3 extends over 14 amino acids. Trimming removed 4 bases from V and 1 base from J, with 10 bases in between. The CDR3 nucleotides are TGTGCCAGCAGTTCAGGCAGCGGTAACTATGGCTACACCTTC. This encodes CASSSGSGNYGYTF.

This chain connects TRBV20-1 to TRBJ2-5; the D is unclear. V was shortened by 6 bases and J by 3 bases, with 23 bases between the two germline ends. The CDR3 is made up of 16 amino acids. The germline V gene encodes CDR1 DFQATT and CDR2 SNEGSKA (reference sequence). The CDR3 loop is CSADDPPVGSKETQYF. CDR3 DNA: TGCAGTGCGGACGACCCCCCTGTTGGCAGTAAAGAGACCCAGTACTTC.